This T cell receptor beta chain was identified in a study of shared clonotypes between healthy human individuals. Overall study findings and caveats: Few donors limited the genetic and exposure-history diversity represented.

Only CD45RO-negative cells positively selected for CCR7 counted as naive CD8 cells, so terminally differentiated effector memory CD45RA+ cells were excluded. Per the study methods: Junction-only immunoSEQ data arrived without quality scores, meaning filtering differed. TCRdb keeps only in-frame clones here, not all; method: immunoSEQ multiplex PCR. V and J calls and clone size are given by that table; D and trimming were obtained from the DNA. The table shows nearly 2 million clones, with over 85% occurring only once. Comments on this clone: Its antigen is unknown.

CDR3 length equals 16 residues. V was cut by 7 bases and J by 2 bases, with 18 bases left in between. Per the germline V gene, CDR1 is MNHEY and CDR2 is SMNVEV (reference sequence). The gene calls are TRBV27 and TRBJ2-1; no clear D. The source of this sequence is a man aged 18 to 29 in good health. Sequencing used naive CD8+ T cells sorted from blood. CDR3 sequence: CASTASLGSTYNEQFF. As DNA, the CDR3 is TGTGCCAGCACCGCCTCCTTGGGGTCCACCTACAATGAGCAGTTCTTC.